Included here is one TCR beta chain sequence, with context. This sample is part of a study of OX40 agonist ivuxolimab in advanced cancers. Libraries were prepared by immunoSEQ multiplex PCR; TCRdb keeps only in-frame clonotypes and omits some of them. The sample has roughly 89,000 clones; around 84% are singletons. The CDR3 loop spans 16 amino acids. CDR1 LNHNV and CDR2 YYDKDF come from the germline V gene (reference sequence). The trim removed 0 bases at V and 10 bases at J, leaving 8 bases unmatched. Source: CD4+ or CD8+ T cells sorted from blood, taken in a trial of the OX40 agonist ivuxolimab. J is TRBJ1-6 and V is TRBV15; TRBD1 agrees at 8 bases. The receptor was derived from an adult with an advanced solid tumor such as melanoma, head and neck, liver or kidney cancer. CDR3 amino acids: CATSRDHGRGRSPLHF. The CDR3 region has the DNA TGTGCCACCAGCAGAGATCATGGCAGGGGGCGATCACCCCTCCACTTT.